Below, 9 T cell receptor beta chains from the same sample are listed, as sequenced in a study of blood T cell repertoires in COVID-19. Assay: immunoSEQ multiplex PCR; the TCRdb copy retains only in-frame clones and omits some. The sample contains roughly 200,000 clones, 80% to 90% of which appear only once. Sequencing was done on a sample of PBMCs or T cells enriched from blood (not recorded which). The receptors stem from a woman younger than 45 who had been exposed to COVID-19.

V is TRBV15 and J is TRBJ2-5; TRBD1 might be the D (6 bases). This CDR3 is built from 15 residues. With 4 bases removed from V and 4 bases from J, the gap between germline ends came to 16 bases. In germline, CDR1 is LNHNV, CDR2 YYDKDF (reference sequence). In DNA form, the CDR3 reads TGTGCCACCAGCAATAACAGGGCTCCGGGAGAGACCCAGTACTTC. As protein: CATSNNRAPGETQYF.

The chain couples TRBV5-1 to TRBJ1-1; D uncertain. Trimming stripped 0 bases from V and 4 bases from J, with 10 bases between. The CDR3 loop spans 14 amino acids. From germline, CDR1 is SGHRS and CDR2 YFSETQ. The CDR3 DNA reads TGCGCCAGCAGCTTGGTTGTTGGTAGCACTGAAGCTTTCTTT. This gives the protein CASSLVVGSTEAFF.

The DNA of the CDR3 is TGTGCCAGCAGTGCTGGAGTCACAGATACGCAGTATTTT. Protein: CASSAGVTDTQYF. V gene TRBV25-1 combines with J gene TRBJ2-3; D unresolved. CDR1 is MGHDK and CDR2 is SYGVNS in the germline V gene. The CDR3 runs to 13 residues. Trimming removed 4 bases from V and 2 bases from J, with 7 bases in between. The variable domain in full, completed from reference TRBV25-1 and TRBJ2-3, reads EADIYQTPRYLVIGTGKKITLECSQTMGHDKMYWYQQDPGMELHLIHYSYGVNSTEKGDLSSESTVSRIRTEHFPLTLESARPSHTSQYLCASSAGVTDTQYFGPGTRLTVL.

The chain is built from TRBV27 and TRBJ1-2, with 8 bases aligning to TRBD1. The J segment lost 0 bases and the V segment lost 2 bases, leaving 11 bases of the junction unmatched. In germline, CDR1 is MNHEY, CDR2 SMNVEV (reference sequence). This CDR3 has 18 amino acids. The CDR3 nucleotides are TGTGCCAGCAGTTTAACGGGACAGGCGGGGTGGGCTAACTATGGCTACACCTTC. Its translation is CASSLTGQAGWANYGYTF.

The chain combines TRBV10-1 with TRBJ2-2; D is unclear. Deletions cut 11 bases from V and 9 bases from J, with 10 bases between. Germline loops: CDR1 WNHNN, CDR2 SYGVQD (reference sequence). This CDR3 comprises 10 residues. This CDR3 reads CAGSSWELFF. The CDR3 DNA follows: TGCGCCGGTTCGAGTTGGGAGCTGTTTTTT.

The chain employs TRBV7-4 and TRBJ1-6; 7 bases fit TRBD1. Germline CDR1 is SGHVT and CDR2 is SQSDAQ. The CDR3 sequence is 18 residues long. The V gene end was trimmed by 11 bases and the J gene end by 0 bases; junction bases not matched to a gene: 16. For the CDR3, the DNA is TGTGCCGGACTATCCTGCCAGGGGGTGTGCTCCTATAATTCACCCCTCCACTTT. Residues: CAGLSCQGVCSYNSPLHF.

This clone was counted a few times. The V and J genes are TRBV27 and TRBJ2-1; TRBD2 matches at 7 bases. Germline V gives CDR1 MNHEY, CDR2 SMNVEV (reference sequence). The CDR3 has 13 amino acids. V dropped 11 bases and J dropped 0; count of bases not matched to a gene: 4. CDR3 in amino acids: CAAGGSSYNEQFF. The CDR3, as DNA: TGTGCCGCCGGCGGGAGCTCCTACAATGAGCAGTTCTTC.

This clone has ten or more counts. This sequence joins TRBV7-2 and TRBJ2-1; D ambiguous. The CDR3 has 14 amino acids. Trimming cost V 5 bases and J 4 bases, with 12 bases left between them. Per germline, CDR1 SGHTA and CDR2 FQGNSA. The CDR3 spells CASSPPSEYNEQFF. The CDR3, as DNA: TGTGCCAGCAGCCCACCGTCGGAGTACAATGAGCAGTTCTTC. The full variable domain, its missing parts supplied by reference TRBV7-2 and TRBJ2-1, is GAGVSQSPSNKVTEKGKDVELRCDPISGHTALYWYRQSLGQGLEFLIYFQGNSAPDKSGLPSDRFSAERTGGSVSTLTIQRTQQEDSAVYLCASSPPSEYNEQFFGPGTRLTVL.

The J gene is TRBJ2-7, the V gene TRBV6-6; 8 nucleotides match TRBD1. Germline loops: CDR1 MNHNY, CDR2 SVGAGI (reference sequence). The V segment lost 6 bases and the J segment 3 bases; nucleotides outside the gene matches: 10. The CDR3 has 15 amino acids. CDR3 sequence reads: CASSPGTGSIYEQYF. CDR3 coding DNA: TGTGCCAGCAGCCCGGGGACAGGATCCATCTACGAGCAGTACTTC.